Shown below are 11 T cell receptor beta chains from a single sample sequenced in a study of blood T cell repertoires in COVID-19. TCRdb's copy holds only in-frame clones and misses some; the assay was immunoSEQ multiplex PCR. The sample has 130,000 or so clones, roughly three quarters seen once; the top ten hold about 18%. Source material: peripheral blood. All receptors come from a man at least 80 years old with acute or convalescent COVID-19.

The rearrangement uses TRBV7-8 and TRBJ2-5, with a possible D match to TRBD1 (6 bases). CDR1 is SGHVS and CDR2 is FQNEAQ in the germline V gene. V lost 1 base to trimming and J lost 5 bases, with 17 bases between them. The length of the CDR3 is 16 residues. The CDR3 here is CASSLGAGIRGETQYF. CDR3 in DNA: TGTGCCAGCAGCTTAGGGGCCGGAATAAGGGGGGAGACCCAGTACTTC.

Here the CDR3 DNA reads TGTGCCAGCAGTTACTCGAACAATTACGGCTACACCTTC. Amino acid sequence: CASSYSNNYGYTF. The V call is TRBV6-5, the J call TRBJ1-2; D unresolved. Germline V lookup: CDR1 MNHEY, CDR2 SVGAGI. The V end lost 0 bases, the J end lost 8 bases, and 10 bases lay between the germline ends. The length of the CDR3 is 13 residues.

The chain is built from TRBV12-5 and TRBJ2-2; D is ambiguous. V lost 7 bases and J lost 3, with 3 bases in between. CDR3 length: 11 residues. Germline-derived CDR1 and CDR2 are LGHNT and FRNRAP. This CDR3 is CASAYTGELFF. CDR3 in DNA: TGTGCTAGTGCCTACACCGGGGAGCTGTTTTTT.

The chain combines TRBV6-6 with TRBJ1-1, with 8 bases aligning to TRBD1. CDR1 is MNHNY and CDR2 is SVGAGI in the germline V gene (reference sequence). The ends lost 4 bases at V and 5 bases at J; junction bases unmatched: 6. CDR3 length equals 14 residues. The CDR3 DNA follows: TGTGCCAGCAGTTTTCAGGGGGCACGGACTGAAGCTTTCTTT. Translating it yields CASSFQGARTEAFF.

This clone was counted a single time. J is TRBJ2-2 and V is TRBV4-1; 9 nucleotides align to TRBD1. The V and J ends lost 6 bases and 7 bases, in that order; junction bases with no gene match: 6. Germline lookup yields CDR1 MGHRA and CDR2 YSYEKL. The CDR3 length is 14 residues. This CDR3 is CASRPGTGFGELFF. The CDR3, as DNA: TGCGCCAGCAGGCCCGGGACAGGGTTCGGGGAGCTGTTTTTT.

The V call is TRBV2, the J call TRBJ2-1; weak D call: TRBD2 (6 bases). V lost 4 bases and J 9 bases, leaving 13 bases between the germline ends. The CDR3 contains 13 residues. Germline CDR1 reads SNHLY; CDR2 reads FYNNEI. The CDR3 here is CASSVEEGFEQFF. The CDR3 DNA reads TGTGCCAGCAGTGTGGAGGAGGGGTTTGAGCAGTTCTTC.

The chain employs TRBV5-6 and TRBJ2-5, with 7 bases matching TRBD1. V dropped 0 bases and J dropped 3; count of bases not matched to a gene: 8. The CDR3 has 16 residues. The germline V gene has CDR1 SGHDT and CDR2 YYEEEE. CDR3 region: CASSLGWGQGEETQYF. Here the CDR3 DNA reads TGTGCCAGCAGCTTGGGGTGGGGGCAGGGGGAAGAGACCCAGTACTTC. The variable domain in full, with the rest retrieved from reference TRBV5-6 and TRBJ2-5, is DAGVTQSPTHLIKTRGQQVTLRCSPKSGHDTVSWYQQALGQGPQFIFQYYEEEERQRGNFPDRFSGHQFPNYSSELNVNALLLGDSALYLCASSLGWGQGEETQYFGPGTRLLVL.

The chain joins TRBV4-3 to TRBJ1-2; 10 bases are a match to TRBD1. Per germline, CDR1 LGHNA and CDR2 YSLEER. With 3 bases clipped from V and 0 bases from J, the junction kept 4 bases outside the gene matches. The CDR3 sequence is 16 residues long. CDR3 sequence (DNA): TGCGCCAGCAGCCACCTAGGACAGGGGGCTAACTATGGCTACACCTTC. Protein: CASSHLGQGANYGYTF.

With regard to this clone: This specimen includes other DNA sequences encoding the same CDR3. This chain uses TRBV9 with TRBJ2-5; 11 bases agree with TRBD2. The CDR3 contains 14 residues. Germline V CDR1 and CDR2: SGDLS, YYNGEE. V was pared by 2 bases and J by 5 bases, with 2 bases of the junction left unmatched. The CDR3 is CASSVSSGGETQYF. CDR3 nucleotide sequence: TGTGCCAGCAGCGTTTCTAGCGGGGGGGAGACCCAGTACTTC. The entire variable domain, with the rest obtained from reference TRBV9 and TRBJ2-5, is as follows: DSGVTQTPKHLITATGQRVTLRCSPRSGDLSVYWYQQSLDQGLQFLIQYYNGEERAKGNILERFSAQQFPDLHSELNLSSLELGDSALYFCASSVSSGGETQYFGPGTRLLVL.

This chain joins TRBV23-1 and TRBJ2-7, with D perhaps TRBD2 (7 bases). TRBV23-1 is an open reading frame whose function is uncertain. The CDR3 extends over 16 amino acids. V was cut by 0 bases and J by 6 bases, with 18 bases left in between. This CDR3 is CASSQSGRGGECEQYF. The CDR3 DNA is TGCGCCAGCAGTCAATCGGGGAGGGGGGGCGAATGCGAGCAGTACTTC.

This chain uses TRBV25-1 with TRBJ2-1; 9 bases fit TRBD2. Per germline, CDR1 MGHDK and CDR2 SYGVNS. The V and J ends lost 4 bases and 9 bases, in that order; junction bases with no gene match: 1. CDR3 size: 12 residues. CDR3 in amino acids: CASSGLAVEQFF. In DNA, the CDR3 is TGTGCCAGCAGTGGACTAGCGGTTGAGCAGTTCTTC.